The present T cell receptor (beta chain) was sequenced within a study of T cell responses to AZD1222 COVID-19 vaccine. Overall study findings and caveats: Nearly half of spike-specific TCRs reportedly target unmutated variant regions. White British donors predominated, females outnumbered males, and clonal diversity was possibly underestimated.

TCRdb's table, derived via immunoSEQ multiplex PCR, lists solely in-frame clones and lacks some. The sample holds 150,000 to 200,000 clones, more than 85% seen once. This clone was counted a few times. Its antigen is still unknown. CDR1 is SGHAT and CDR2 is FQNNGV in the germline V gene. V gave up 2 bases and J gave up 4 bases, with 8 bases separating them. This CDR3 is built from 13 residues. The TCR sequence derives from an adult in good health. The sequencing here drew on peripheral blood, taken on day 0 of AZD1222 vaccination. The V call is TRBV11-2, the J call TRBJ1-1; D uncertain. CDR3 nucleotide sequence: TGTGCCAGCAGCTTAAGAGGGTCCACTGAAGCTTTCTTT. Protein sequence: CASSLRGSTEAFF.